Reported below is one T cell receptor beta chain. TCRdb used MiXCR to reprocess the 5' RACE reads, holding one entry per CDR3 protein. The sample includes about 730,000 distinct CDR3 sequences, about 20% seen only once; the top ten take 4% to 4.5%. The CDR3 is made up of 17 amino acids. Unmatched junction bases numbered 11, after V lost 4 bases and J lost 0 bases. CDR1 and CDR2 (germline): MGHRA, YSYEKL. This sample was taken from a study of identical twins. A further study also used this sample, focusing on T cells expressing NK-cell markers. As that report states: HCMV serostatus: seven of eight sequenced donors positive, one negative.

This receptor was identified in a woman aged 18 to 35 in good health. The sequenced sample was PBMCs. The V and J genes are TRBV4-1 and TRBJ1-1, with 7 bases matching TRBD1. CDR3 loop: CASSPRDSTIMNTEAFF. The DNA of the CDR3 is TGCGCCAGCAGCCCCCGGGACAGCACTATCATGAACACTGAAGCTTTCTTT.